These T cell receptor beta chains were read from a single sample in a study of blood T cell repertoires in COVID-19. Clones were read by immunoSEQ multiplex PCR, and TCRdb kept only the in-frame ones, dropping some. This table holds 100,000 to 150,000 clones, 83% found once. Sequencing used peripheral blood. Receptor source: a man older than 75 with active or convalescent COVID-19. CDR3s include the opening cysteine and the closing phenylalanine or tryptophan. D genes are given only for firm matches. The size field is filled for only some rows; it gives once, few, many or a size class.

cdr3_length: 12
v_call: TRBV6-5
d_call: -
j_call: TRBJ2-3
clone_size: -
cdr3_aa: CASRRGGNTQYF
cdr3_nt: TGTGCCAGCAGGAGGGGGGGAAATACGCAGTATTTT

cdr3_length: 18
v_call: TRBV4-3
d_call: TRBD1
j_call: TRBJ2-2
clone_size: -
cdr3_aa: CASSQDLGQGASTGELFF
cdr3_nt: TGCGCCAGCAGCCAAGATTTGGGACAGGGGGCGAGCACCGGGGAGCTGTTTTTT

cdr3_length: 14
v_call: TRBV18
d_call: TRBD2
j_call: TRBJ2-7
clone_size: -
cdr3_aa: CASSPRTSPWEQYF
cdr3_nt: TGTGCCAGCTCTCCTCGGACTAGTCCATGGGAGCAGTACTTC

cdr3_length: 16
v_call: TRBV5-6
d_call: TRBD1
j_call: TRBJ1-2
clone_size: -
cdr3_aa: CASSPTVLTGGDGYTF
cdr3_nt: TGTGCCAGCAGCCCAACCGTTTTAACAGGGGGCGATGGCTACACCTTC

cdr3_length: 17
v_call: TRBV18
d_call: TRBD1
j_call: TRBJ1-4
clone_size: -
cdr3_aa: CASSPPNTDRGWEKLFF
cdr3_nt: TGTGCCAGCTCACCACCGAATACGGACAGGGGTTGGGAAAAACTGTTTTTT

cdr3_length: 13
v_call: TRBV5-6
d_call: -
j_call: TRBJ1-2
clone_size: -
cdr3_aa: CASSLATGYGYTF
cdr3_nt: TGTGCCAGCAGCTTGGCGACGGGATATGGCTACACCTTC

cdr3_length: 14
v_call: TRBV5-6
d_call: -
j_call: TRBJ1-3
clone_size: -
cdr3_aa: CASSLGYSGNTIYF
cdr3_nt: TGTGCCAGCAGCCTCGGTTACAGCGGAAACACCATATATTTT

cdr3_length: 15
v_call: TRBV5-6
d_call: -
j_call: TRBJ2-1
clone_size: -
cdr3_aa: CASSLYSFGSNEQFF
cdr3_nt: TGTGCCAGCAGCTTGTATTCTTTCGGGAGCAATGAGCAGTTCTTC

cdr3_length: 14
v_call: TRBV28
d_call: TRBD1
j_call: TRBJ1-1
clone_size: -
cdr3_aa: CASSLTGPNTEAFF
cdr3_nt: TGTGCCAGCAGTTTGACAGGGCCGAACACTGAAGCTTTCTTT

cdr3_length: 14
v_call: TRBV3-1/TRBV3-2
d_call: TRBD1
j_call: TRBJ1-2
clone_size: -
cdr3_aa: CASSQRTGFNGYTF
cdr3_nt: TGTGCCAGCAGCCAACGGACAGGGTTTAACGGCTACACCTTC

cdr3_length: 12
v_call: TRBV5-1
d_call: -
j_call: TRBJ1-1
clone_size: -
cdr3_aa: CASSEVNTEAFF
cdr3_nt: TGCGCCAGCAGCGAGGTGAACACTGAAGCTTTCTTT

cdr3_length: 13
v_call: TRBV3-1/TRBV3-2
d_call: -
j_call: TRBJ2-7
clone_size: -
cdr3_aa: CASSTQTGAEQYF
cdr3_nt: TGTGCCAGCAGTACTCAAACTGGGGCCGAGCAGTACTTC

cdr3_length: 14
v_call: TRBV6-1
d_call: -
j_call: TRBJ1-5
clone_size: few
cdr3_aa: CASSDGGINQPQHF
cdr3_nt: TGTGCCAGCAGTGACGGGGGGATCAATCAGCCCCAGCATTTT

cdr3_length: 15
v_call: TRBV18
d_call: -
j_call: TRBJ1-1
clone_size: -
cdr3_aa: CASSPPGYSNTEAFF
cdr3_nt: TGTGCCAGCTCACCACCTGGTTACAGTAACACTGAAGCTTTCTTT

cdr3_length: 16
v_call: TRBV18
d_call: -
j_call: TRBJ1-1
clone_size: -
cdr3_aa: CASSPLQGRGITEAFF
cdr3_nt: TGTGCCAGCTCACCACTACAGGGTAGAGGAATCACTGAAGCTTTCTTT

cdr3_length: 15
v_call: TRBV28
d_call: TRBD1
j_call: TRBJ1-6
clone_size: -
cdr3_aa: CASTPDRPYNSPLHF
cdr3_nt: TGTGCCAGCACTCCGGACAGGCCCTATAATTCACCCCTCCACTTT

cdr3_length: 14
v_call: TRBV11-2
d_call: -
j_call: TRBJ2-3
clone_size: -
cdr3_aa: CASSLGRSTDTQYF
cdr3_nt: TGTGCCAGCAGCTTAGGTAGAAGCACAGATACGCAGTATTTT

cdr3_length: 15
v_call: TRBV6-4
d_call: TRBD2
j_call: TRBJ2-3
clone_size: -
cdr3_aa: CASSDSGGGADTQYF
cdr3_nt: TGTGCCAGCAGTGACTCCGGCGGGGGGGCGGATACGCAGTATTTT

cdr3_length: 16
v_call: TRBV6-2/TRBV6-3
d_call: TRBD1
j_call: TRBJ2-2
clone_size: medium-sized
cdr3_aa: CASSLLDRVRTGELFF
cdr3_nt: TGTGCCAGCAGCTTACTGGACAGGGTTCGCACCGGGGAGCTGTTTTTT

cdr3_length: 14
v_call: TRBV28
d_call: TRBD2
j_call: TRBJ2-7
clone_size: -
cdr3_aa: CASSFSSGGYEQYF
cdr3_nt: TGTGCCAGCAGTTTCTCGAGCGGGGGTTACGAGCAGTACTTC

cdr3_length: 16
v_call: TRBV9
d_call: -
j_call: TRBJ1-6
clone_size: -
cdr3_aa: CASSTTGSTYNSPLHF
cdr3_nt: TGTGCCAGCAGCACAACAGGGAGCACCTATAATTCACCCCTCCACTTT

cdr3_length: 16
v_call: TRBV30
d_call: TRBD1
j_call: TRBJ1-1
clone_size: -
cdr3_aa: CAWSALQGRMNTEAFF
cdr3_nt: TGTGCCTGGAGTGCCCTACAGGGGCGGATGAACACTGAAGCTTTCTTT

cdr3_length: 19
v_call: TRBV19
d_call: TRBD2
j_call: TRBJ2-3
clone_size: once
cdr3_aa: CASSVSAGGSSGTADTQYF
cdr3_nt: TGTGCCAGTAGTGTTTCAGCGGGGGGATCCTCCGGGACGGCAGATACGCAGTATTTT

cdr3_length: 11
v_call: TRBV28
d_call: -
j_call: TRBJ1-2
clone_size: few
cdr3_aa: CASSSGYGYTF
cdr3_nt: TGTGCCAGCAGTTCAGGCTATGGCTACACCTTC

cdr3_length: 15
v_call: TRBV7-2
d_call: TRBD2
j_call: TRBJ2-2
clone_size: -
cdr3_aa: CAYHSGGPGSGELFF
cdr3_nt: TGTGCTTACCATAGCGGGGGGCCGGGGTCCGGGGAGCTGTTTTTT

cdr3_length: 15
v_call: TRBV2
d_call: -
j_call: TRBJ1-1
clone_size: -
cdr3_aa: CASSGGRSLSVEAFF
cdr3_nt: TGTGCCAGCAGTGGTGGGCGTAGTCTTAGTGTTGAAGCTTTCTTT

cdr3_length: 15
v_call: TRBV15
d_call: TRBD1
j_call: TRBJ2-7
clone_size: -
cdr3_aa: CATSSTGGSLYEQYF
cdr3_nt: TGTGCCACCAGCAGCACAGGGGGCTCTTTATACGAGCAGTACTTC

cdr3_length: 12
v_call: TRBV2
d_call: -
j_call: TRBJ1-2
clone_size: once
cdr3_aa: CASSEQNYGYTF
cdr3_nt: TGTGCCAGCAGTGAGCAGAACTATGGCTACACCTTC

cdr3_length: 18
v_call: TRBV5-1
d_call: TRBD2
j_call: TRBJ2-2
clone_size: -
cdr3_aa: CASSLDPSGGALTGELFF
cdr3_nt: TGCGCCAGCAGCTTGGACCCTAGCGGGGGGGCCTTAACCGGGGAGCTGTTTTTT

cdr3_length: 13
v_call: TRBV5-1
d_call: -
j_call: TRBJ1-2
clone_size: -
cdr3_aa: CASSSQGNYGYTF
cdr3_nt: TGCGCCAGCAGCTCACAGGGAAACTATGGCTACACCTTC

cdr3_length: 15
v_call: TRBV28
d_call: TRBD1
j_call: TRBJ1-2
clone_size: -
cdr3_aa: CASKEQGAANYGYTF
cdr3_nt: TGTGCCAGCAAGGAACAGGGGGCCGCTAACTATGGCTACACCTTC

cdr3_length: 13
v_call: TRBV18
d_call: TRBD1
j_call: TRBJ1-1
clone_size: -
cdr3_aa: CASSRGAWTEAFF
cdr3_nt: TGTGCCAGCTCCAGGGGGGCTTGGACTGAAGCTTTCTTT

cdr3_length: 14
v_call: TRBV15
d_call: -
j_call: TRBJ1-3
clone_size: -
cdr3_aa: CATKQQGSGNTIYF
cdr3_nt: TGTGCCACCAAACAACAGGGCTCTGGAAACACCATATATTTT

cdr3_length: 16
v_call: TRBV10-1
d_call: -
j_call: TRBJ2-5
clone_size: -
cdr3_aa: CASSGKRDIHQETQYF
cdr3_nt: TGCGCCAGCAGCGGAAAAAGGGACATCCACCAAGAGACCCAGTACTTC

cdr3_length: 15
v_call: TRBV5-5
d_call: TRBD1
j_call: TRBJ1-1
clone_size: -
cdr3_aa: CASSRTGGTDTEAFF
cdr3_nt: TGTGCCAGCAGCCGTACGGGGGGGACAGACACTGAAGCTTTCTTT

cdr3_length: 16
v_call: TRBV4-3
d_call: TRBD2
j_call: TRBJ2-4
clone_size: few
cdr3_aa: CASSQDPAGSVNIQYF
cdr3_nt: TGCGCCAGCAGCCAAGACCCAGCGGGGAGTGTAAACATTCAGTACTTC

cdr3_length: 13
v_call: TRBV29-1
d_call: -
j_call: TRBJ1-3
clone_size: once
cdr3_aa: CSAEQVSGNTIYF
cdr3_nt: TGCAGCGCGGAACAGGTCTCTGGAAACACCATATATTTT

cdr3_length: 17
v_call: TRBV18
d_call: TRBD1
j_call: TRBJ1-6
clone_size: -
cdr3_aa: CASSPPGDRGVNSPLHF
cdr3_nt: TGTGCCAGCTCACCACCGGGGGACAGGGGTGTTAATTCACCCCTCCACTTT

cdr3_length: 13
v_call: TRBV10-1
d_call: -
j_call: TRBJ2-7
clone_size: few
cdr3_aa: CASSEEGGYEQYF
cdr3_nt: TGCGCCAGCAGTGAGGAGGGAGGCTACGAGCAGTACTTC

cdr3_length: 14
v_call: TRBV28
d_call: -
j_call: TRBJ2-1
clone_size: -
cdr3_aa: CASSSRDSYNEQFF
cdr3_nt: TGTGCCAGCAGTTCCAGGGACTCCTACAATGAGCAGTTCTTC

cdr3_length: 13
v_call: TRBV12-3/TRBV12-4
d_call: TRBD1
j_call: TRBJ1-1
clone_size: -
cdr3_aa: CASSLAGQARAFF
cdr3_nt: TGTGCCAGCAGTTTAGCGGGACAGGCCAGAGCTTTCTTT

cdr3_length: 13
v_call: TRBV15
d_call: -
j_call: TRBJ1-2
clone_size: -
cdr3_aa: CATSRGTVYGYTF
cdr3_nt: TGTGCCACCAGCAGAGGGACTGTCTATGGCTACACCTTC

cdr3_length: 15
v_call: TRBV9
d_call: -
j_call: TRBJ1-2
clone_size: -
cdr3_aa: CASSTGEETQDGYTF
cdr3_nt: TGTGCCAGCAGCACGGGGGAGGAAACACAGGATGGCTACACCTTC

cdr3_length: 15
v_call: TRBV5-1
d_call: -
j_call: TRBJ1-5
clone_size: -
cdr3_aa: CASSLEGGSNQPQHF
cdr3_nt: TGCGCCAGCAGCTTGGAGGGAGGTAGCAATCAGCCCCAGCATTTT

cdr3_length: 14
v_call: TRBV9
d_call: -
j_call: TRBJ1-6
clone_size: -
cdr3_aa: CASSVGGSDSPLHF
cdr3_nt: TGTGCCAGCAGCGTAGGCGGGTCCGATTCACCCCTCCACTTT